A selection of T cell receptor beta chains follows, all from one sample in a study of blood T cell repertoires in COVID-19. Libraries were prepared by immunoSEQ multiplex PCR; TCRdb keeps only in-frame clonotypes and omits some of them. The data show more than 200,000 clones, 85% to 90% seen once. Sequenced input: PBMCs or T cells enriched from blood (not recorded which). The origin of the receptors is a woman younger than 45 who had recovered from COVID-19. Both conserved end residues are trimmed from each CDR3. Each record gives: clone size, V gene, J gene, CDR3 protein. Some rows mark clone size as missing; the rest say once, few, many or name a class of expanded clone.

abundance: once; v_gene: TRBV5-1; j_gene: TRBJ1-2; CDR3aa: ASSSNTQASYGYT
abundance: few; v_gene: TRBV19; j_gene: TRBJ2-1; CDR3aa: ASSIRHYAYNEQF
abundance: .; v_gene: TRBV7-3; j_gene: TRBJ2-7; CDR3aa: ASSRLRGPYEQY
abundance: .; v_gene: TRBV28; j_gene: TRBJ2-7; CDR3aa: ASRTGGRSSYEQY
abundance: .; v_gene: TRBV5-6; j_gene: TRBJ1-5; CDR3aa: ASSLSGGNQPQH
abundance: .; v_gene: TRBV28; j_gene: TRBJ1-3; CDR3aa: ASSFWGVGNTIY
abundance: .; v_gene: TRBV10-3; j_gene: TRBJ2-1; CDR3aa: AISGSGSGNEQF
abundance: .; v_gene: TRBV11-2; j_gene: TRBJ2-7; CDR3aa: ASSSQGFMSYEQY
abundance: .; v_gene: TRBV28; j_gene: TRBJ1-2; CDR3aa: ASIPSGGGFPYGYT
abundance: .; v_gene: TRBV7-6; j_gene: TRBJ2-5; CDR3aa: ASSPDRGQGKTQY
abundance: .; v_gene: TRBV5-1; j_gene: TRBJ2-7; CDR3aa: ASSLASGSAHEQY
abundance: .; v_gene: TRBV18; j_gene: TRBJ1-5; CDR3aa: ASSRSRTGNQPQH
abundance: .; v_gene: TRBV2; j_gene: TRBJ2-1; CDR3aa: ASSLGIAYYNEQF
abundance: .; v_gene: TRBV28; j_gene: TRBJ2-5; CDR3aa: ASSFFSQRIGGAETQY
abundance: .; v_gene: TRBV19; j_gene: TRBJ2-7; CDR3aa: ASTPGQAHYEQY
abundance: .; v_gene: TRBV5-1; j_gene: TRBJ2-1; CDR3aa: ASSFTPTSGNEQF
abundance: .; v_gene: TRBV9; j_gene: TRBJ1-5; CDR3aa: ASSPGQGNSNQPQH
abundance: .; v_gene: TRBV30; j_gene: TRBJ2-1; CDR3aa: AWSVTGRGQYNEQF
abundance: .; v_gene: TRBV27; j_gene: TRBJ1-1; CDR3aa: ASRRQGDTEAF
abundance: .; v_gene: TRBV7-8; j_gene: TRBJ2-7; CDR3aa: ASSLGTGSYEQY
abundance: .; v_gene: TRBV4-1; j_gene: TRBJ2-1; CDR3aa: ASSQDGSGPDRRV
abundance: .; v_gene: TRBV7-8; j_gene: TRBJ1-1; CDR3aa: ASSLDLDRGQGAF
abundance: once; v_gene: TRBV19; j_gene: TRBJ1-5; CDR3aa: ASSNPMGGQPQH
abundance: .; v_gene: TRBV7-2; j_gene: TRBJ2-7; CDR3aa: ASSPSVGTAYEQY
abundance: .; v_gene: TRBV19; j_gene: TRBJ2-6; CDR3aa: ASSGTGVSGANVLT
abundance: .; v_gene: TRBV7-8; j_gene: TRBJ2-7; CDR3aa: ASSLGHFEQY
abundance: .; v_gene: TRBV6-5; j_gene: TRBJ2-2; CDR3aa: ASSYRGNTGELF
abundance: .; v_gene: TRBV28; j_gene: TRBJ1-1; CDR3aa: ASRLSGGRAF
abundance: .; v_gene: TRBV9; j_gene: TRBJ1-1; CDR3aa: ASSEGDRAGAF
abundance: .; v_gene: TRBV27; j_gene: TRBJ2-1; CDR3aa: ASSIVLSSYNEQF
abundance: few; v_gene: TRBV6-5; j_gene: TRBJ1-1; CDR3aa: ASSTTGEDTEAF
abundance: once; v_gene: TRBV28; j_gene: TRBJ1-2; CDR3aa: ASSSYRGLNYGYT
abundance: .; v_gene: TRBV29-1; j_gene: TRBJ2-1; CDR3aa: SAGTSGRAPHNEQF
abundance: .; v_gene: TRBV18; j_gene: TRBJ1-2; CDR3aa: ASSPRSGGSYGYT
abundance: .; v_gene: TRBV7-2; j_gene: TRBJ2-4; CDR3aa: ASSLLAPDAKNIQY
abundance: once; v_gene: TRBV4-2; j_gene: TRBJ2-3; CDR3aa: ASSQEAGAVADTQY
abundance: .; v_gene: TRBV6-6; j_gene: TRBJ2-5; CDR3aa: ASSYLGGAETQY
abundance: .; v_gene: TRBV30; j_gene: TRBJ2-7; CDR3aa: AWSKPYEQY
abundance: .; v_gene: TRBV18; j_gene: TRBJ1-4; CDR3aa: ASSPGERVF
abundance: few; v_gene: TRBV10-3; j_gene: TRBJ1-2; CDR3aa: AISESQVGWKNGYT
abundance: .; v_gene: TRBV27; j_gene: TRBJ1-2; CDR3aa: ASSLMERANSYGYT
abundance: once; v_gene: TRBV11-2; j_gene: TRBJ2-4; CDR3aa: ASSLGGRGSDIQY